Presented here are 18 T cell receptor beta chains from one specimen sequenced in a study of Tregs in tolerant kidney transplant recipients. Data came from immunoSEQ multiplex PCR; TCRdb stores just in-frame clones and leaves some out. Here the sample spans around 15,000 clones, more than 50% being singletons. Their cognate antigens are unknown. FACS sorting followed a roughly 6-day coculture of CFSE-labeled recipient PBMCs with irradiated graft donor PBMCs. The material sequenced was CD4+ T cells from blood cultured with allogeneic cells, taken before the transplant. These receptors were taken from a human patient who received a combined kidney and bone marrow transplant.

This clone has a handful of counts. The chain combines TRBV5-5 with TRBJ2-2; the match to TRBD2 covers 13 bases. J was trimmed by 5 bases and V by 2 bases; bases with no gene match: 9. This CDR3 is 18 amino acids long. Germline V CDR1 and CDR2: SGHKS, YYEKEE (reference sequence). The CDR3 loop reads CASSFSRTSGGATGELFF. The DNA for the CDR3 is TGTGCCAGCAGCTTTTCACGGACTAGCGGGGGCGCTACCGGGGAGCTGTTTTTT.

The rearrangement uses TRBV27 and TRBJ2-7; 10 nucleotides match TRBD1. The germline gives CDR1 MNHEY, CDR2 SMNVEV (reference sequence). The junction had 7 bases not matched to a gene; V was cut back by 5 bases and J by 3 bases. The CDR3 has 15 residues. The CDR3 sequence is CASSVTGTGDYEQYF. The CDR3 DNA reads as TGTGCCAGCAGTGTTACCGGGACAGGGGACTACGAGCAGTACTTC.

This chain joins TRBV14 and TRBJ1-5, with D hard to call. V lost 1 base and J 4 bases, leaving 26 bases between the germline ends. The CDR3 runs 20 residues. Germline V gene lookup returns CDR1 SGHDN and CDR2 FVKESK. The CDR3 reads CASSQVYAPPYGVINQPQHF. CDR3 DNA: TGTGCCAGCAGCCAAGTATACGCCCCCCCCTACGGGGTCATAAATCAGCCCCAGCATTTT. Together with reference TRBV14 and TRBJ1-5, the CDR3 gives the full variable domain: EAGVTQFPSHSVIEKGQTVTLRCDPISGHDNLYWYRRVMGKEIKFLLHFVKESKQDESGMPNNRFLAERTGGTYSTLKVQPAELEDSGVYFCASSQVYAPPYGVINQPQHFGDGTRLSIL.

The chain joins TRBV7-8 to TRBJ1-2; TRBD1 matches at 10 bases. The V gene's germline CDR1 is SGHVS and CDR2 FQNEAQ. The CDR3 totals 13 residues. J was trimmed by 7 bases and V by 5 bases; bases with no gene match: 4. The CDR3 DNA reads TGTGCCAGCAGCCTCGGGACAGGGGCTGGCTACACCTTC. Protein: CASSLGTGAGYTF.

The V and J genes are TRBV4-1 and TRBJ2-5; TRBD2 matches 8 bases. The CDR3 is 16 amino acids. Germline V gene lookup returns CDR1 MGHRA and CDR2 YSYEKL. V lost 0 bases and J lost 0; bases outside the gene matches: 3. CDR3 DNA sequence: TGCGCCAGCAGCCAAGAGGGGACTAGGGACCAAGAGACCCAGTACTTC. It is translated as CASSQEGTRDQETQYF.

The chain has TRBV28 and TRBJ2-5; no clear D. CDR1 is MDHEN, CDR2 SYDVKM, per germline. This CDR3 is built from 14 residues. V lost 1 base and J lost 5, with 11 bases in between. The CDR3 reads CASSLYAKRETQYF. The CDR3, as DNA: TGTGCCAGCAGTTTATATGCTAAGAGGGAGACCCAGTACTTC.

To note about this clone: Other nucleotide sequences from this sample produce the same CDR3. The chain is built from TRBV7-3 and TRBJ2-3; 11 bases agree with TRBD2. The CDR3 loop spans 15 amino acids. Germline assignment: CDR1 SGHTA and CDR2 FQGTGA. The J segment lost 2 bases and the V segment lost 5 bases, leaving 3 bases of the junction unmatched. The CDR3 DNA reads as TGTGCCAGCAGCCGACTAGCGGGGTACACAGATACGCAGTATTTT. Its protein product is CASSRLAGYTDTQYF.

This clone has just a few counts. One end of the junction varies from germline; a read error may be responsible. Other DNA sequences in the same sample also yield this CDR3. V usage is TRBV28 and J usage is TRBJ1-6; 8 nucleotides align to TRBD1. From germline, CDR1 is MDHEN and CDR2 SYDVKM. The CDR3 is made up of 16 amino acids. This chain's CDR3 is CASCTGGPYYNSPLHF. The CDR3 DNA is TGTGCCAGCTGCACAGGGGGACCTTACTATAATTCCCCCCTCCACTTT.

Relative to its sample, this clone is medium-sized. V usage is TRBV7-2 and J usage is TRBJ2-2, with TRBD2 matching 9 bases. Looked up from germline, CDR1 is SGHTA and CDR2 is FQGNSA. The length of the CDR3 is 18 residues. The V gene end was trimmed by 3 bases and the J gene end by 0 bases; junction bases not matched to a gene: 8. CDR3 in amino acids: CASSFPASGTPNTGELFF. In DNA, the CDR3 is TGTGCCAGCAGCTTCCCGGCTAGCGGGACACCGAACACCGGGGAGCTGTTTTTT.

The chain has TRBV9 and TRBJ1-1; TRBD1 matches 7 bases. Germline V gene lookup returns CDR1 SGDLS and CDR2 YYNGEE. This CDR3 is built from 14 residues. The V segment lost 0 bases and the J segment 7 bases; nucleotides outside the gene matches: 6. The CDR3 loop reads CASSVEGARGEAFF. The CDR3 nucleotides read TGTGCCAGCAGCGTAGAGGGGGCTCGCGGTGAAGCTTTCTTT.

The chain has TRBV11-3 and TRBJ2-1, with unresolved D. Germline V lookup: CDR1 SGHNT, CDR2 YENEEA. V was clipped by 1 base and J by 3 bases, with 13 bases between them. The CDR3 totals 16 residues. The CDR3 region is CASSLGGSLIYNEQFF. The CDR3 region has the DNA TGTGCCAGCAGCTTAGGAGGCAGTCTAATCTACAATGAGCAGTTCTTC.

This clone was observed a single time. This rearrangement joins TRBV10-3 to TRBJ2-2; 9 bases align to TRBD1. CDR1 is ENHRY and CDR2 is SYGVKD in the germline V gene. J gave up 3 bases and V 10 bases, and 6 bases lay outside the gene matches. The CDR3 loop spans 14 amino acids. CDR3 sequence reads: CASRTGVYTGELFF. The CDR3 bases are TGTGCCAGCCGGACAGGGGTGTACACCGGGGAGCTGTTTTTT.

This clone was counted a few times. The CDR3 sequence is CASTPLGGPVYEQYF. Here the CDR3 DNA reads TGTGCCAGTACCCCCCTCGGGGGGCCTGTTTACGAGCAGTACTTC. The chain is built from TRBV19 and TRBJ2-7; tentative D call: TRBD2 (7 bases). Germline CDR1 is LNHDA and CDR2 is SQIVND (reference sequence). The V gene lost 7 bases and the J gene lost 4 bases, with 20 bases spanning the gap. The CDR3 is 15 amino acids. Drawing the rest from reference TRBV19 and TRBJ2-7, the complete variable domain is DGGITQSPKYLFRKEGQNVTLSCEQNLNHDAMYWYRQDPGQGLRLIYYSQIVNDFQKGDIAEGYSVSREKKESFPLTVTSAQKNPTAFYLCASTPLGGPVYEQYFGPGTRLTVT.

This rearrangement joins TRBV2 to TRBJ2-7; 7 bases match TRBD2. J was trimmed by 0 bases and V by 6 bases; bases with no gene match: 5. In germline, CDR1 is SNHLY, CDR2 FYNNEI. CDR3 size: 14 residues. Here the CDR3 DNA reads TGTGCCAGCAGCAGGGACTACCGCTCCTACGAGCAGTACTTC. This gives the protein CASSRDYRSYEQYF.

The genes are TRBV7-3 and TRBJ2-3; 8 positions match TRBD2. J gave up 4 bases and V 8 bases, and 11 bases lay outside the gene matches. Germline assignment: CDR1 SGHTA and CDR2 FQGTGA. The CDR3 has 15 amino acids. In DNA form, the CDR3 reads TGTGCCAGCTCCGTAGGGGGACTAGGGGCAGATACGCAGTATTTT. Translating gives CASSVGGLGADTQYF.

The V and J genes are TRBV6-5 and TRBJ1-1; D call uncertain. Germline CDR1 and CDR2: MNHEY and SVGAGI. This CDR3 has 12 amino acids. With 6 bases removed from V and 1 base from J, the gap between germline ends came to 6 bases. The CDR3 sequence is CASRTRNTEAFF. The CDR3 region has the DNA TGTGCCAGCAGAACAAGGAACACTGAAGCTTTCTTT.

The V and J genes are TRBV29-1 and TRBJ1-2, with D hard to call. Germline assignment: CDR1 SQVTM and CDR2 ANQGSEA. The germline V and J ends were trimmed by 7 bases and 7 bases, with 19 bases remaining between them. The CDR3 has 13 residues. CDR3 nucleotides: TGCAGCGCTGATAATAGACCGGGAGTTGGCTACACCTTC. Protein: CSADNRPGVGYTF.

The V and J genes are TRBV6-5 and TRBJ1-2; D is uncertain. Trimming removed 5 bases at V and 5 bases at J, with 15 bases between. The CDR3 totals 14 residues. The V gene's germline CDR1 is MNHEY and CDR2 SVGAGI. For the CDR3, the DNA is TGTGCCAGCAGTGTTGCCCCCAGTACATATGGCTACACCTTC. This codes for CASSVAPSTYGYTF.